This TCR beta chain was found in a study of graft-versus-host responses after intestinal transplantation. The study's findings and limits: GvH clones appeared in recipient marrow, some first in ileum or blood. Circulating GvH clones peaking coincided with falling HvG clones soon after transplant.

In regard to this clone: Its specificity is unknown.

Processing was applied to graft tissue in order to liberate intraepithelial and lamina propria lymphocytes. Measured with immunoSEQ multiplex PCR; TCRdb has only the in-frame clones, and not every one. The sample comprises about 3,300 clones, roughly three quarters of which are singletons, and more than 6.5% rests with the top ten. The starting material was ileum tissue, obtained roughly 18 and 21 days after intestinal transplantation. This TCR was sampled from a human patient who received an intestinal transplant, so some T cells may come from the graft donor.

CDR3 sequence (DNA): TGTGCCAGCTCCCCCTGGGACAATGAGCAGTTCTTC. Its translation: CASSPWDNEQFF. The J gene is TRBJ2-1, the V gene TRBV18, with D hard to call. This CDR3 has 12 amino acids. V was trimmed by 6 bases and J by 5 bases, leaving 8 bases between them. CDR1 and CDR2 from the germline V gene are KGHSH and LQKENI.